This entry lists 10 T cell receptor beta chains sequenced from one sample in a study of cytomegalovirus exposure and HLA in healthy donors. Only in-frame clones appear in the TCRdb table, and some are missing; sequencing was by immunoSEQ multiplex PCR. Of 90,000 to 100,000 clones listed, 87% are singletons. Sequencing input: PBMCs. These receptors were collected from a man aged 18 to 29 in good health and CMV-seropositive.

This clone was seen a few times. The CDR3 region has the DNA TGCAGTGCCCCGTTGTACACTGAAGCTTTCTTT. This gives the protein CSAPLYTEAFF. V and J are TRBV20-1 and TRBJ1-1; D unclear. The CDR3 totals 11 residues. The germline V gene encodes CDR1 DFQATT and CDR2 SNEGSKA (reference sequence). Trimming cost V 6 bases and J 3 bases, with 8 bases left between them.

This clone has only one observation. V gene TRBV29-1 combines with J gene TRBJ2-5, with D unresolved. CDR3 length: 12 residues. Germline lookup yields CDR1 SQVTM and CDR2 ANQGSEA. V lost 4 bases and J lost 1, with 7 bases in between. The CDR3 reads CSVVTAQETQYF. The CDR3 coding sequence is TGCAGCGTTGTCACAGCCCAAGAGACCCAGTACTTC.

The gene calls are TRBV13 and TRBJ1-4; D is unresolved. Germline-derived CDR1 and CDR2 are PRHDT and FYEKMQ (reference sequence). The CDR3 is made up of 19 amino acids. V lost 5 bases and J lost 0, with 22 bases in between. CDR3 sequence: CASSDRAEAWSTTNEKLFF. The CDR3 DNA reads TGTGCCAGCAGCGACCGAGCCGAAGCGTGGAGTACAACTAATGAAAAACTGTTTTTT.

This clone turned up a few times. The chain combines TRBV29-1 with TRBJ2-3; 7 bases fit TRBD1. Germline loops: CDR1 SQVTM, CDR2 ANQGSEA. Germline trimming cut 6 bases from V and 6 bases from J; bases unmatched to any gene: 9. This CDR3 comprises 13 residues. The CDR3 spells CSVNEGGADTQYF. The CDR3 coding sequence is TGCAGCGTAAATGAAGGGGGCGCGGATACGCAGTATTTT.

This clone was counted between two and nine times. The chain links TRBV27 to TRBJ1-6; 7 nucleotides line up with TRBD1. There are 14 residues in the CDR3. The trim removed 2 bases at V and 6 bases at J, leaving 1 base unmatched. Per germline, CDR1 MNHEY and CDR2 SMNVEV (reference sequence). The CDR3 nucleotides read TGTGCCAGCAGTTTAACAGGGGCTAATTCACCCCTCCACTTT. This codes for CASSLTGANSPLHF.

The chain uses TRBV14 and TRBJ2-3; no firm D call. Germline values: CDR1 SGHDN, CDR2 FVKESK. The CDR3 is made up of 18 amino acids. The ends were cut back, 5 bases at V and 1 base at J, with 22 bases in the middle. The CDR3 bases are TGTGCCAGCAGCTCCCTCTTTTTTTCTAGTGAACGCACAGATACGCAGTATTTT. Encoded protein: CASSSLFFSSERTDTQYF.

V and J are TRBV28 and TRBJ1-1, with 8 bases fitting TRBD1. The CDR3 runs 15 residues. Germline V lookup: CDR1 MDHEN, CDR2 SYDVKM. Trimming at V came to 1 base and at J to 3 bases, leaving 4 bases not matched to a gene. The DNA for the CDR3 is TGTGCCAGCAGTTTATCCCAGGGGGCGGACACTGAAGCTTTCTTT. It codes for CASSLSQGADTEAFF.

J is TRBJ1-6 and V is TRBV9, with TRBD1 matching over 7 bases. This CDR3 contains 15 residues. The germline V gene has CDR1 SGDLS and CDR2 YYNGEE. With V trimmed by 0 bases and J by 8 bases, 5 bases remained unmatched. The CDR3 loop reads CASSVGQGIDSPLHF. The CDR3 bases are TGTGCCAGCAGCGTAGGACAGGGAATTGATTCACCCCTCCACTTT. The whole variable domain, filled in from reference TRBV9 and TRBJ1-6, reads DSGVTQTPKHLITATGQRVTLRCSPRSGDLSVYWYQQSLDQGLQFLIQYYNGEERAKGNILERFSAQQFPDLHSELNLSSLELGDSALYFCASSVGQGIDSPLHFGNGTRLTVT.

In this sample, this clone turned up a few times. The chain joins TRBV4-1 to TRBJ2-7; D not certain. This CDR3 region has 13 residues. Trimming shortened V by 0 bases and J by 6 bases, and 9 bases separated the two germline ends. Germline V gene data show CDR1 as MGHRA and CDR2 as YSYEKL. The CDR3 loop is CASSQDSYREQYF. The CDR3 coding sequence is TGCGCCAGCAGCCAAGATAGCTATCGCGAGCAGTACTTC.

The chain combines TRBV11-2 with TRBJ2-7; the D gene is possibly TRBD1 (6 bases). V dropped 1 base and J dropped 5 bases, with 15 bases sitting between them. Germline CDR1 and CDR2: SGHAT and FQNNGV. The CDR3 runs to 15 residues. The CDR3: CASSLVPGAVDEQYF. DNA of the CDR3: TGTGCCAGCAGCTTAGTTCCAGGGGCGGTGGACGAGCAGTACTTC.